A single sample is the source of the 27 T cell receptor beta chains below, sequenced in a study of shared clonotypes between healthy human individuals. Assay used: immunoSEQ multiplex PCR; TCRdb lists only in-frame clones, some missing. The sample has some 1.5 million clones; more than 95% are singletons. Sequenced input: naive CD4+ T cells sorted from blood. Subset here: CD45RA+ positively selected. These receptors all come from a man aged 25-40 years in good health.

CDR3 residues: CASSIQTINNEQFF. CDR3 coding DNA: TGCGCCAGCAGTATCCAGACGATAAACAATGAGCAGTTCTTC. The V and J genes are TRBV5-1 and TRBJ2-1, with no clear D. Germline V lookup: CDR1 SGHRS, CDR2 YFSETQ. CDR3 length: 14 amino acids. The V end lost 5 bases, the J end lost 5 bases, and 14 bases lay between the germline ends. Full variable domain (remainder filled in from reference TRBV5-1 and TRBJ2-1): KAGVTQTPRYLIKTRGQQVTLSCSPISGHRSVSWYQQTPGQGLQFLFEYFSETQRNKGNFPGRFSGRQFSNSRSEMNVSTLELGDSALYLCASSIQTINNEQFFGPGTRLTVL.

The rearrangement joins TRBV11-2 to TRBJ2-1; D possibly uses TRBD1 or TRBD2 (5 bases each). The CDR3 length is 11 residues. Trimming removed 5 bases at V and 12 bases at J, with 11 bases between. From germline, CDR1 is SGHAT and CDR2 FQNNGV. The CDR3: CASSHGTAQFF. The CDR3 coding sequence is TGTGCCAGCAGCCATGGGACGGCGCAGTTCTTC.

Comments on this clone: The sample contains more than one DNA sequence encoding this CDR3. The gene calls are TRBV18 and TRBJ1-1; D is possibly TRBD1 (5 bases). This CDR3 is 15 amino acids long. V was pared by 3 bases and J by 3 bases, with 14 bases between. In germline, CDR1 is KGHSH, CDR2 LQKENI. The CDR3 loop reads CASSPLGGRDTEAFF. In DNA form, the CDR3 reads TGTGCCAGCTCACCCTTGGGGGGAAGGGACACTGAAGCTTTCTTT.

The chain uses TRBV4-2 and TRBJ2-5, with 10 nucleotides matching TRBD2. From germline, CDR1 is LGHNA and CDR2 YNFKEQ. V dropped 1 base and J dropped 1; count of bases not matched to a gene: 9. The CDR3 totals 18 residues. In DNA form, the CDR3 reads TGTGCCAGCAGCCAAGCCACGGGAGGACTAGCGGCCCAAGAGACCCAGTACTTC. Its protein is CASSQATGGLAAQETQYF.

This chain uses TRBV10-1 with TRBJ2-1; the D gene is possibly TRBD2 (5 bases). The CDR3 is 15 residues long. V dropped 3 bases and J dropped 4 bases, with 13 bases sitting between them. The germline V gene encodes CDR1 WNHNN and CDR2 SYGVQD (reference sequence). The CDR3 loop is CASSDGPAEYNEQFF. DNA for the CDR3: TGCGCCAGCAGTGACGGGCCAGCGGAATACAATGAGCAGTTCTTC.

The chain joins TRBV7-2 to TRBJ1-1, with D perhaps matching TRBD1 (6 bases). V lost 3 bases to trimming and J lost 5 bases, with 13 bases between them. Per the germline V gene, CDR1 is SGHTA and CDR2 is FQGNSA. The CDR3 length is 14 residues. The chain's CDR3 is CASSFNRAETEAFF. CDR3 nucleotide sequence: TGTGCCAGCAGCTTTAACAGGGCCGAGACTGAAGCTTTCTTT.

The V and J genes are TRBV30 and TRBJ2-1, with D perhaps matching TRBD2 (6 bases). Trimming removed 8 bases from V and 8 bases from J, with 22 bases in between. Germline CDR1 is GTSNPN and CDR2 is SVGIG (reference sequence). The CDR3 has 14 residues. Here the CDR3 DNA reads TGTGCCGGAGACCGGGACTCCGCCTATCATGAGCAGTTCTTC. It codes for CAGDRDSAYHEQFF.

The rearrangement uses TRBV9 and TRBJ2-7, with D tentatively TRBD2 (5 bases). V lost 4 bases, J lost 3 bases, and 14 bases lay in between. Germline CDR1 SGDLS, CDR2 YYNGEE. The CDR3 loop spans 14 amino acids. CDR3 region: CASSSATRGYEQYF. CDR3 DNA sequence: TGTGCCAGCAGCTCAGCGACCCGGGGCTACGAGCAGTACTTC.

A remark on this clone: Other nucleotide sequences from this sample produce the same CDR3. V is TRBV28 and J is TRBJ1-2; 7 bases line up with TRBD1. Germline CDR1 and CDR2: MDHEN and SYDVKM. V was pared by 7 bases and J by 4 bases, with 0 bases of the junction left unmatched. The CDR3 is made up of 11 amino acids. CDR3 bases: TGTGCCAGCACAGGGGGCTATGGCTACACCTTC. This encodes CASTGGYGYTF.

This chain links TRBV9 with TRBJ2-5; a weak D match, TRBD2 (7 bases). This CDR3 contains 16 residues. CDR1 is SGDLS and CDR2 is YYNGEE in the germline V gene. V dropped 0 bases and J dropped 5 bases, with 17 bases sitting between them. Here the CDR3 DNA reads TGTGCCAGCAGCGTAGGGTCTAGCGGAGGGGGGGAGACCCAGTACTTC. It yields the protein CASSVGSSGGGETQYF.

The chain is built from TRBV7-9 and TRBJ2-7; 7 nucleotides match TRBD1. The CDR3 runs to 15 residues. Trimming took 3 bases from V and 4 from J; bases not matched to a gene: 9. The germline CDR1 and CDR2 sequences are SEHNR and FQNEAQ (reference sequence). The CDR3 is CASSFWDRDRYEQYF. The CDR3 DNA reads TGTGCCAGCAGCTTTTGGGACCGGGACAGATACGAGCAGTACTTC. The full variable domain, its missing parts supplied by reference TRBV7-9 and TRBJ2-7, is DTGVSQNPRHKITKRGQNVTFRCDPISEHNRLYWYRQTLGQGPEFLTYFQNEAQLEKSRLLSDRFSAERPKGSFSTLEIQRTEQGDSAMYLCASSFWDRDRYEQYFGPGTRLTVT.

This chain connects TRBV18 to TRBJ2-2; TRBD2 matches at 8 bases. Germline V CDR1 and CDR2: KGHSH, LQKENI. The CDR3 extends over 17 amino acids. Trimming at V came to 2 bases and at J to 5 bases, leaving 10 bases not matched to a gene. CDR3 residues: CASSPTAGGGRTGELFF. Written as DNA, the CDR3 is TGTGCCAGCTCACCAACCGCGGGGGGCGGTAGAACCGGGGAGCTGTTTTTT.

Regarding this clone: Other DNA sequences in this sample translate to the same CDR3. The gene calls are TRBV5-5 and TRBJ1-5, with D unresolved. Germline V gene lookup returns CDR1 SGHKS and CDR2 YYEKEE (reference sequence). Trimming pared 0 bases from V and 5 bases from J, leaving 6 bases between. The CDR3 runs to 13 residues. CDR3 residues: CASSLDSDQPQHF. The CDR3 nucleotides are TGTGCCAGCAGCTTGGACAGTGATCAGCCCCAGCATTTT. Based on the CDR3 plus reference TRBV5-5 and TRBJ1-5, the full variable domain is DAGVTQSPTHLIKTRGQQVTLRCSPISGHKSVSWYQQVLGQGPQFIFQYYEKEERGRGNFPDRFSARQFPNYSSELNVNALLLGDSALYLCASSLDSDQPQHFGDGTRLSIL.

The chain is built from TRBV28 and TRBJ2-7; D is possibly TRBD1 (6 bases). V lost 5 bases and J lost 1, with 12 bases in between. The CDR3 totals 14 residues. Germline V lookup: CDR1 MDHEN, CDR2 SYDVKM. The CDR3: CASSIWDTSYEQYF. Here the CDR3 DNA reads TGTGCCAGCAGTATTTGGGACACTTCCTACGAGCAGTACTTC.

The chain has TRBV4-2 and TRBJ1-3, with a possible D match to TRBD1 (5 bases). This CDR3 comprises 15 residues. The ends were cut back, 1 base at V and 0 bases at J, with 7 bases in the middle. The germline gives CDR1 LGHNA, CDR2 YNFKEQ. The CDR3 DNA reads TGTGCCAGCAGCCAAGGGGGGAGCTCTGGAAACACCATATATTTT. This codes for CASSQGGSSGNTIYF.

CDR3 coding DNA: TGTGCCAGCAGCCGAGGGGCCGAGCAGTACTTC. Protein: CASSRGAEQYF. The rearrangement uses TRBV7-9 and TRBJ2-7; tentatively, D is TRBD1 or TRBD2 (5 bases each). CDR1 and CDR2 from the germline V gene are SEHNR and FQNEAQ (reference sequence). This CDR3 is 11 amino acids long. Trimming removed 5 bases at V and 6 bases at J, with 8 bases between.

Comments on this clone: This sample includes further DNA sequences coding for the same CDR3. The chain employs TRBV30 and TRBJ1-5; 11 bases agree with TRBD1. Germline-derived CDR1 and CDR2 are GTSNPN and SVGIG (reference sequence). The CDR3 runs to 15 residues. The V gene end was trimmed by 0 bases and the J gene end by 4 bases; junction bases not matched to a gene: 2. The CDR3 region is CAWSVGDRGNQPQHF. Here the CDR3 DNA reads TGTGCCTGGAGTGTGGGGGACAGGGGGAATCAGCCCCAGCATTTT.

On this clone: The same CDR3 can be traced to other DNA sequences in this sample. The CDR3 nucleotides read TGCAGCGTCGGAGGGGATACGCAGTATTTT. Its protein product is CSVGGDTQYF. The J gene is TRBJ2-3, the V gene TRBV29-1; D is perhaps TRBD2 (6 bases). This CDR3 region has 10 residues. CDR1 and CDR2 from the germline V gene are SQVTM and ANQGSEA. The V end was cut by 6 bases, the J end by 6 bases, with 7 bases between.

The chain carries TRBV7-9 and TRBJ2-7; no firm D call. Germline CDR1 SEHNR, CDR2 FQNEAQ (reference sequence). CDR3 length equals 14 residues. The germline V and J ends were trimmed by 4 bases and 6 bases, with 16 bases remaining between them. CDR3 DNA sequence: TGTGCCAGCAGCTCCAGGACGCCGCCTGGCGAGCAGTACTTC. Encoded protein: CASSSRTPPGEQYF.

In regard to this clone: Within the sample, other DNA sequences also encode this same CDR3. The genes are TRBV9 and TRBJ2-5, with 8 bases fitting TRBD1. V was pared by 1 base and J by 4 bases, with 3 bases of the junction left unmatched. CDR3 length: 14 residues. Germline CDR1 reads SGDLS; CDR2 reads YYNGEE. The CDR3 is CASSVQGAGETQYF. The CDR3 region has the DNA TGTGCCAGCAGCGTACAGGGGGCGGGAGAGACCCAGTACTTC.

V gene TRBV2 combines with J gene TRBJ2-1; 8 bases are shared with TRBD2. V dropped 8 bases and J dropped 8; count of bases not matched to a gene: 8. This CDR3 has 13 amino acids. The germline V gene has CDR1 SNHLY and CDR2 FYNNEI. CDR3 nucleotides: TGTGCCAGCGACACTAGAGCGGGGGATGAGCAGTTCTTC. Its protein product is CASDTRAGDEQFF. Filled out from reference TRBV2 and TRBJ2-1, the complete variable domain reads EPEVTQTPSHQVTQMGQEVILRCVPISNHLYFYWYRQILGQKVEFLVSFYNNEISEKSEIFDDQFSVERPDGSNFTLKIRSTKLEDSAMYFCASDTRAGDEQFFGPGTRLTVL.

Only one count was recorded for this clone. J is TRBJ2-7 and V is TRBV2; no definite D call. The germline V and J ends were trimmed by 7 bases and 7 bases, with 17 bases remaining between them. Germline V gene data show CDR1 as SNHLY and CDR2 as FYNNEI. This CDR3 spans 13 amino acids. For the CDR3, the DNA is TGTGCCAGCATTCTAATACGAGCTCGGGAGCAGTACTTC. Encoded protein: CASILIRAREQYF.

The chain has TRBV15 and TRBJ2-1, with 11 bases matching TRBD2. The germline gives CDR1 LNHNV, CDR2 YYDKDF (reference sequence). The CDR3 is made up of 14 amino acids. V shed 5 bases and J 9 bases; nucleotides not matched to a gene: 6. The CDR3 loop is CATSGSGRALEQFF. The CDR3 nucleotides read TGTGCCACCAGCGGTAGCGGGAGGGCTCTTGAGCAGTTCTTC. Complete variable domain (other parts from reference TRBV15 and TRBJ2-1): DAMVIQNPRYQVTQFGKPVTLSCSQTLNHNVMYWYQQKSSQAPKLLFHYYDKDFNNEADTPDNFQSRRPNTSFCFLDIRSPGLGDTAMYLCATSGSGRALEQFFGPGTRLTVL.

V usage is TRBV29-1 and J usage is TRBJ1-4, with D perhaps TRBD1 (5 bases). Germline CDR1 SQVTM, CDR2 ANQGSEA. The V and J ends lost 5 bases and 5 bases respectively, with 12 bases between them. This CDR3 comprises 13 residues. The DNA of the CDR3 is TGCAGCGTTACGGGACGGCTGAATGAAAAACTGTTTTTT. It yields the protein CSVTGRLNEKLFF.

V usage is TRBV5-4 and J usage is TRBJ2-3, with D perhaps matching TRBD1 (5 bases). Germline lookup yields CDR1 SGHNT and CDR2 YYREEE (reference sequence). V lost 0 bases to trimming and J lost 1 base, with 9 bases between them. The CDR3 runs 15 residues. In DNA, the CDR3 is TGTGCCAGCAGCTTGGTTGTAGGGGGCACAGATACGCAGTATTTT. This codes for CASSLVVGGTDTQYF.

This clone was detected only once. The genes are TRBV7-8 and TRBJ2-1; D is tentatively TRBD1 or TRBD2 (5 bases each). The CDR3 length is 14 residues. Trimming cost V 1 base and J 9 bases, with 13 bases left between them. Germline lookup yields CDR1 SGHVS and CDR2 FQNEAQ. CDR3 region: CASSLVYGAGEQFF. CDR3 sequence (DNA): TGTGCCAGCAGCTTAGTATACGGGGCGGGTGAGCAGTTCTTC.

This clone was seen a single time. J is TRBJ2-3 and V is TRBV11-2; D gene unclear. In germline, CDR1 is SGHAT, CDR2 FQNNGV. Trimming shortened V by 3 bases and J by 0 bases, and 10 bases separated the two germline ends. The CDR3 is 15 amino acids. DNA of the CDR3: TGTGCCAGCAGCTTGGGCAGAATTAGCACAGATACGCAGTATTTT. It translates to CASSLGRISTDTQYF. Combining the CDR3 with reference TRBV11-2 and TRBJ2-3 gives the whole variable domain EAGVAQSPRYKIIEKRQSVAFWCNPISGHATLYWYQQILGQGPKLLIQFQNNGVVDDSQLPKDRFSAERLKGVDSTLKIQPAKLEDSAVYLCASSLGRISTDTQYFGPGTRLTVL.